What follows is one TCR beta chain and its context. No antigen is known for it. The data were taken from a study of shared clonotypes between healthy human individuals. Findings of the study overall: An effect of sequencing depth on clonotype sharing among donors was expected. Rarefaction revealed incomplete sorted-subset sequencing despite large depth.

Trimming cost V 3 bases and J 2 bases, with 11 bases left between them. There are 15 residues in the CDR3. Germline V CDR1 and CDR2: MNHNS, SASEGT. The table came from immunoSEQ multiplex PCR; TCRdb's copy has only in-frame clones and leaves some out. This sample yields 850,000 to 1,200,000 clones, of which around 76% are seen a single time; approximately 1.5% belongs to the top ten. The source of this sequence is a man aged 18 to 30 in good health. V gene TRBV6-1 combines with J gene TRBJ2-1; a possible D gene is TRBD1 (6 bases). Source material: memory CD4+ T cells sorted from blood. As for subset: CD45RA-negative fraction. The CDR3 protein is CASSEIGQTYNEQFF. CDR3 coding DNA: TGTGCCAGCAGTGAGATCGGACAGACCTACAATGAGCAGTTCTTC.